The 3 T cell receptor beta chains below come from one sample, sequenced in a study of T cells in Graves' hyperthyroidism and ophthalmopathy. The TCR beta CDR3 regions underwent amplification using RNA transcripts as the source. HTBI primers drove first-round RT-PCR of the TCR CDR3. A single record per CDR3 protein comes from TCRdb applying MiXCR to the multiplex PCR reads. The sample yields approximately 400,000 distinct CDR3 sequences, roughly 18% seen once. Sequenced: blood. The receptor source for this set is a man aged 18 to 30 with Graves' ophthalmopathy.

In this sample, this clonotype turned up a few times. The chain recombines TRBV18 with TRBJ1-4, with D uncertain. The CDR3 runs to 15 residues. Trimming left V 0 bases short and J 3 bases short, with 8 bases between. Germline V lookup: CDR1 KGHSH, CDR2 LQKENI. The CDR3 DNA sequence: TGTGCCAGCTCACCACCAAGCTCGGCTAATGAAAAACTGTTTTTT. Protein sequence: CASSPPSSANEKLFF.

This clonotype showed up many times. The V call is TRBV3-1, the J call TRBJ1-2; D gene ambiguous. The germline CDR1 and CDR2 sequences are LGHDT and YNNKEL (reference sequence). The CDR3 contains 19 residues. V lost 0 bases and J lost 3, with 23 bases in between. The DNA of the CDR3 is TGTGCCAGCAGCCAAGAAGATAGTCCTGGGAAAGTCTTGTACTATGGCTACACCTTC. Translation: CASSQEDSPGKVLYYGYTF. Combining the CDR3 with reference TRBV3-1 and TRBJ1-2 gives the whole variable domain DTAVSQTPKYLVTQMGNDKSIKCEQNLGHDTMYWYKQDSKKFLKIMFSYNNKELIINETVPNRFSPKSPDKAHLNLHINSLELGDSAVYFCASSQEDSPGKVLYYGYTFGSGTRLTVV.

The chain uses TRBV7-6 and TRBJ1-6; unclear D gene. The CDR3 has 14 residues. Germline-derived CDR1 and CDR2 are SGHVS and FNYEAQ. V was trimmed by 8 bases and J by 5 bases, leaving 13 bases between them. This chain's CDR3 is CASSGVVNNSPLHF. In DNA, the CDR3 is TGTGCCAGCTCAGGAGTCGTGAATAATTCACCCCTCCACTTT.